The 8 T cell receptor beta chains below were found in one sample sequenced in a study of regulatory T cells in long-lasting Graves disease. For TCR beta, libraries came from iRepertoire HTBI primers and Arm-PCR of CDR3 regions. TCRdb re-called the multiplex PCR reads through MiXCR, storing one row per CDR3 protein. The sample records about 460,000 distinct CDR3 sequences, about 20% being singletons. The time point is: persistent/refractory GD, antithyroid drugs over 5 years with positive TRAb. Preparation of the TCR library used RNA extracted from PBMCs. Sequenced material: peripheral blood mononuclear cells (PBMCs), taken when the disease was refractory, from a patient treated with antithyroid drugs. These receptors all come from a female donor with Graves disease.

This chain links TRBV9 with TRBJ1-2, with D perhaps matching TRBD1 (6 bases). V was trimmed by 5 bases and J by 6 bases, leaving 20 bases between them. Germline-derived CDR1 and CDR2 are SGDLS and YYNGEE. The CDR3 covers 15 residues. CDR3 residues: CASSQSHRDADGYTF. In DNA, the CDR3 is TGTGCCAGCAGTCAAAGTCACAGGGATGCGGATGGCTACACCTTC.

This clonotype was counted a few times. The V gene is TRBV5-1, the J gene TRBJ1-1; D gene unclear. The CDR3 runs to 14 residues. The ends were cut back, 4 bases at V and 6 bases at J, with 16 bases in the middle. Germline-derived CDR1 and CDR2 are SGHRS and YFSETQ. DNA of the CDR3: TGCGCCAGCAGCCCGGCCCCGTCGCAGCCTGAAGCTTTCTTT. It yields the protein CASSPAPSQPEAFF.

This clonotype showed up many times. V gene TRBV6-5 combines with J gene TRBJ2-5; TRBD1 aligns across 7 bases. Trimming at V came to 0 bases and at J to 4 bases, leaving 5 bases not matched to a gene. The CDR3 consists of 15 residues. Germline CDR1 reads MNHEY; CDR2 reads SVGAGI. The CDR3 region has the DNA TGTGCCAGCAGTTACTCGAGGGGGCTGAGAGAGACCCAGTACTTC. Residues: CASSYSRGLRETQYF.

Only one count was recorded for this clonotype. V and J are TRBV20-1 and TRBJ1-4; no clear D. Germline lookup yields CDR1 DFQATT and CDR2 SNEGSKA (reference sequence). Trimming cost V 1 base and J 4 bases, with 16 bases left between them. The CDR3 is 16 residues long. CDR3 sequence reads: CSARASGPTHNEKLFF. The DNA for the CDR3 is TGCAGTGCTAGAGCGTCTGGGCCGACGCATAATGAAAAACTGTTTTTT.

The J gene is TRBJ1-2, the V gene TRBV25-1, with D possibly TRBD1 on 5 matching bases. The germline V and J ends were trimmed by 4 bases and 2 bases, with 11 bases remaining between them. CDR3 size: 14 residues. Germline V gene lookup returns CDR1 MGHDK and CDR2 SYGVNS. The chain's CDR3 is CASSVPGGNYGYTF. Here the CDR3 DNA reads TGTGCCAGCAGTGTTCCGGGGGGAAACTATGGCTACACCTTC.

V and J are TRBV30 and TRBJ1-2, with D possibly TRBD1 on 6 matching bases. This CDR3 has 13 amino acids. V was pared by 3 bases and J by 5 bases, with 13 bases between. Germline CDR1 reads GTSNPN; CDR2 reads SVGIG (reference sequence). The DNA for the CDR3 is TGTGCCTGGAGCGCCAGGACAGATTATGGCTACACCTTC. Its protein is CAWSARTDYGYTF.

In its sample, this clonotype was seen many times. The J gene is TRBJ1-2, the V gene TRBV12-3 or TRBV12-4; D not certain. The CDR3 loop spans 16 amino acids. V was shortened by 4 bases and J by 0 bases, with 15 bases between the two germline ends. This CDR3 is CASSSGEGVANYGYTF. The CDR3 region has the DNA TGTGCCAGCAGTTCCGGAGAGGGAGTAGCTAACTATGGCTACACCTTC.

This chain links TRBV18 with TRBJ2-3; the D gene is possibly TRBD1 (6 bases). The V gene's germline CDR1 is KGHSH and CDR2 LQKENI. Trimming took off 2 bases at V and 6 bases at J, with 15 bases between the two ends. The CDR3 has 15 amino acids. The CDR3 sequence is CASSPETGLWDTQYF. Here the CDR3 DNA reads TGTGCCAGCTCACCAGAGACAGGCCTTTGGGATACGCAGTATTTT.